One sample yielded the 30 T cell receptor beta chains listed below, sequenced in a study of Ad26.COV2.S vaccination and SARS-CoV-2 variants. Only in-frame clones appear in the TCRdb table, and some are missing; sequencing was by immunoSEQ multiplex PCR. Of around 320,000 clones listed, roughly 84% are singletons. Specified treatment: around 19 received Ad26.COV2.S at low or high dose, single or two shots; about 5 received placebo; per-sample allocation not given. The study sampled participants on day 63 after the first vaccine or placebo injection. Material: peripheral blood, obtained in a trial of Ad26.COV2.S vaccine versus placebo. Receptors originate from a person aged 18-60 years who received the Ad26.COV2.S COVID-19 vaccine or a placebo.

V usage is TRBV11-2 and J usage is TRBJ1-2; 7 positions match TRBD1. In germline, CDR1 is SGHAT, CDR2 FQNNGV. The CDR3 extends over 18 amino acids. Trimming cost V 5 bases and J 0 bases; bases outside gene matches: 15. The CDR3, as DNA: TGTGCCAGCAGCAGATCACTCTCCGGGACAGCGGCTAACTATGGCTACACCTTC. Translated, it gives CASSRSLSGTAANYGYTF.

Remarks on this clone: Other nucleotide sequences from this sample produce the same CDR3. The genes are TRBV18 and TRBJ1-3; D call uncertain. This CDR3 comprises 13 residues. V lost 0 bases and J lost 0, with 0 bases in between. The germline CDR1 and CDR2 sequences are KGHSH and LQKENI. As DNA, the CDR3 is TGTGCCAGCTCACCACCCTCTGGAAACACCATATATTTT. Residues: CASSPPSGNTIYF.

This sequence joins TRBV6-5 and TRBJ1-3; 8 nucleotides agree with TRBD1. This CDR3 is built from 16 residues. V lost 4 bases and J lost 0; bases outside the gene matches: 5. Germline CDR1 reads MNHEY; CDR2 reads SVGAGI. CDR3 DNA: TGTGCCAGCAGTTTGACAGGGGTGCCCTCTGGAAACACCATATATTTT. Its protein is CASSLTGVPSGNTIYF.

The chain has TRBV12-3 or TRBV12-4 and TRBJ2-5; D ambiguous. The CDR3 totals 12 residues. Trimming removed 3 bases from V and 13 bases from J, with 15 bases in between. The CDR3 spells CASSLNGRLRYF. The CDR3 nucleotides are TGTGCCAGCAGTTTGAATGGGCGCCTGAGGTACTTC.

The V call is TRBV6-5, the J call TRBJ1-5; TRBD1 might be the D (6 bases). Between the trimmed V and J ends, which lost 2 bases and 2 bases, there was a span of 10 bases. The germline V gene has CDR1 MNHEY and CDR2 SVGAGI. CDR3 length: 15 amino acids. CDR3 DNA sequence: TGTGCCAGCAGTTACGGGGGCACCGGCAATCAGCCCCAGCATTTT. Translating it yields CASSYGGTGNQPQHF.

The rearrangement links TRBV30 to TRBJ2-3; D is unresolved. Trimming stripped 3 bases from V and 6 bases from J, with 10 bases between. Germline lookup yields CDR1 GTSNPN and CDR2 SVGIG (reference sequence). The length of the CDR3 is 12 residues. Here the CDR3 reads CAWRGLRDTQYF. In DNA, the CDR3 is TGTGCCTGGAGAGGGTTAAGGGATACGCAGTATTTT.

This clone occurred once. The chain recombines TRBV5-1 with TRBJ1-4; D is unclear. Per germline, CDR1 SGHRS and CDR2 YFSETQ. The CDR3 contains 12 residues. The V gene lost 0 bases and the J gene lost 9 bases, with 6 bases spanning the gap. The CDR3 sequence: CASSLAGKKLFF. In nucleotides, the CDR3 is TGCGCCAGCAGCTTGGCGGGGAAAAAACTGTTTTTT. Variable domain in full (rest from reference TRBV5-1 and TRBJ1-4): KAGVTQTPRYLIKTRGQQVTLSCSPISGHRSVSWYQQTPGQGLQFLFEYFSETQRNKGNFPGRFSGRQFSNSRSEMNVSTLELGDSALYLCASSLAGKKLFFGSGTQLSVL.

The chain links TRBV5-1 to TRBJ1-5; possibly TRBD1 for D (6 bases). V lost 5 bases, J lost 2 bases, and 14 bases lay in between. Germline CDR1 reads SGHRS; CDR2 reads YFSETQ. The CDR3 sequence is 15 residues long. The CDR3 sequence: CASSAGEGGNQPQHF. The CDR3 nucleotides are TGCGCCAGCAGTGCGGGCGAGGGGGGCAATCAGCCCCAGCATTTT.

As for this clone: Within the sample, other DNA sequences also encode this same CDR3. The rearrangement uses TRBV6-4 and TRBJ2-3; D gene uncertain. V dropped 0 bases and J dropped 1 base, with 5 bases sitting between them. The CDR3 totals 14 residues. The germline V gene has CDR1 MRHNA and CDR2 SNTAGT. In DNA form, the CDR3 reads TGTGCCAGCAGTGACTCCAGCCGCACAGATACGCAGTATTTT. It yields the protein CASSDSSRTDTQYF.

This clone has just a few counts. CDR3 DNA sequence: TGTGCCAGCAGAAGTAGCGGGGGGCAGACCGGGGAGCTGTTTTTT. Amino acid sequence: CASRSSGGQTGELFF. The chain recombines TRBV2 with TRBJ2-2; 10 positions match TRBD2. There are 15 residues in the CDR3. CDR1 is SNHLY and CDR2 is FYNNEI in the germline V gene. Germline trimming cut 6 bases from V and 5 bases from J; bases unmatched to any gene: 6.

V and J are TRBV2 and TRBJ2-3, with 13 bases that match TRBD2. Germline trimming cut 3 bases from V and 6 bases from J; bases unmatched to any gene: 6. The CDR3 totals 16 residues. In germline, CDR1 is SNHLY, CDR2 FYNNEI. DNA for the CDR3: TGTGCCAGCAGTGATTTACTAGCGGGGGGGACGGATACGCAGTATTTT. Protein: CASSDLLAGGTDTQYF.

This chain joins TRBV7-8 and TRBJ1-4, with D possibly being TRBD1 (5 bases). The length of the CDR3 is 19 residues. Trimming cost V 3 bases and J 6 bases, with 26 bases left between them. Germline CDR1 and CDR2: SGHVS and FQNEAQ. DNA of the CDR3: TGTGCCAGCAGCTTCCCTGAGAGCGAGTGGGGGTCCGGTGATGAAAAACTGTTTTTT. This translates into CASSFPESEWGSGDEKLFF.

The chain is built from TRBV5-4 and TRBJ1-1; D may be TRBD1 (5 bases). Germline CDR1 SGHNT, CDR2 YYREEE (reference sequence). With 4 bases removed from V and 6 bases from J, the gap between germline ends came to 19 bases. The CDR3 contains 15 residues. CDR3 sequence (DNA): TGTGCCAGCAGCACGCGGGGTATTGAAGGGGCTGAAGCTTTCTTT. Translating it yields CASSTRGIEGAEAFF.

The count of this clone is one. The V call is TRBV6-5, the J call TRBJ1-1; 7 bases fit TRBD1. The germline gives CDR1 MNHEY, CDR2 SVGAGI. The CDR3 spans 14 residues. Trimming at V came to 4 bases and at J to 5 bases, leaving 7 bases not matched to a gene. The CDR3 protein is CASSFDRVGTEAFF. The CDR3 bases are TGTGCCAGCAGTTTCGACAGGGTAGGAACTGAAGCTTTCTTT.

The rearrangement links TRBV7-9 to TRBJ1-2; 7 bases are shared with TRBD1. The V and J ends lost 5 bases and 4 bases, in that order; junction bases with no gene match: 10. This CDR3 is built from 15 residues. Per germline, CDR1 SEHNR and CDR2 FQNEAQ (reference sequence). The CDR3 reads CASSMKGGASYGYTF. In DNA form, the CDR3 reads TGTGCCAGCAGCATGAAAGGGGGCGCGAGCTATGGCTACACCTTC.

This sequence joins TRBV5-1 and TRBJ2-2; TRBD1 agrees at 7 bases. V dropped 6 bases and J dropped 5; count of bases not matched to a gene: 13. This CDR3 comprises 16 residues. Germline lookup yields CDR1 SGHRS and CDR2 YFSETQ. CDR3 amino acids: CASNPGEGARTGELFF. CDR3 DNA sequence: TGCGCCAGCAACCCTGGAGAGGGGGCCAGAACCGGGGAGCTGTTTTTT.

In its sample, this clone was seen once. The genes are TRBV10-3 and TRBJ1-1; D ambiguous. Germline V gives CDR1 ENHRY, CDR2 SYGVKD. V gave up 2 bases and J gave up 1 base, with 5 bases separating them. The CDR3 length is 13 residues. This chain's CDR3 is CAISEARNTEAFF. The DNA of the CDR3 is TGTGCCATCAGTGAGGCCCGGAACACTGAAGCTTTCTTT.

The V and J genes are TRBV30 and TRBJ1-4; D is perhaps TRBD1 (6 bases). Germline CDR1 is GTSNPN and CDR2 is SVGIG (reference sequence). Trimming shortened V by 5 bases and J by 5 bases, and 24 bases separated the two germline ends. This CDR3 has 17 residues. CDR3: CAWGMRGGGSTNEKLFF. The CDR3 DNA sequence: TGTGCCTGGGGAATGCGTGGGGGGGGCTCCACAAATGAAAAACTGTTTTTT.

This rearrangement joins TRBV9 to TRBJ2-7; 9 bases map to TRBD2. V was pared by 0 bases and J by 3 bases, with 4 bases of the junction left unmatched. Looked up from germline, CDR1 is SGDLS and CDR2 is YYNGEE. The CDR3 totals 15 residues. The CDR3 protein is CASSVGASGVYEQYF. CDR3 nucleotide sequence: TGTGCCAGCAGCGTAGGGGCTAGCGGGGTCTACGAGCAGTACTTC.

The DNA of the CDR3 is TGTGCCAGCAGCTTACGAAGGACGGTGAACACTGAAGCTTTCTTT. As protein: CASSLRRTVNTEAFF. This rearrangement joins TRBV11-2 to TRBJ1-1; D remains ambiguous. V was cut by 2 bases and J by 0 bases, with 10 bases left in between. The germline CDR1 and CDR2 sequences are SGHAT and FQNNGV. The CDR3 is made up of 15 amino acids.

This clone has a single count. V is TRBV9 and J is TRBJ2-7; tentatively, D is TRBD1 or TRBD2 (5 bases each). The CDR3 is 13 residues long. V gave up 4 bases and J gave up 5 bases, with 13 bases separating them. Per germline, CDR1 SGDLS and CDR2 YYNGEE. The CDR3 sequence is CASSPSEGNEQYF. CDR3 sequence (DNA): TGTGCCAGCAGCCCCAGCGAGGGGAACGAGCAGTACTTC.

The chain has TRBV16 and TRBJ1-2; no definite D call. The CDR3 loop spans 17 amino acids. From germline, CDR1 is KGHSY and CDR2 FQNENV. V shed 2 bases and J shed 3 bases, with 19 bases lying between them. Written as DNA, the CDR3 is TGTGCCAGCAGCCAACGGCCTTTGGGAACAACTCACTATGGCTACACCTTC. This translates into CASSQRPLGTTHYGYTF.

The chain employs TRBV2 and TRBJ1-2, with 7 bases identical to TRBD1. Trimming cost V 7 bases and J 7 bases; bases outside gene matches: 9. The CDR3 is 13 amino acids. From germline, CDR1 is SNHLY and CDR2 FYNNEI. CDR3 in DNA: TGTGCCAGCAAGGAGGGGGCCCTTTTTGGCTACACCTTC. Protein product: CASKEGALFGYTF.

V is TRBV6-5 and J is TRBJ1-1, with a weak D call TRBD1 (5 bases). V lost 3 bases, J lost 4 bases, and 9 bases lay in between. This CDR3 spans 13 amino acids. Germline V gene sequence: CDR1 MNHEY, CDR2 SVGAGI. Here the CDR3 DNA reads TGTGCCAGCAGTTATGATGGGGGCACTGAAGCTTTCTTT. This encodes CASSYDGGTEAFF.

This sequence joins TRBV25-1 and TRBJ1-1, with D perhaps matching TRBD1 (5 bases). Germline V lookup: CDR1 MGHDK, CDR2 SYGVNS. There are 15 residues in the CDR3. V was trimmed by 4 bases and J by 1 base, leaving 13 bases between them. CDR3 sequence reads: CASSASLGTNTEAFF. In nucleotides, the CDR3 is TGTGCCAGCAGTGCGTCCCTCGGGACGAACACTGAAGCTTTCTTT.

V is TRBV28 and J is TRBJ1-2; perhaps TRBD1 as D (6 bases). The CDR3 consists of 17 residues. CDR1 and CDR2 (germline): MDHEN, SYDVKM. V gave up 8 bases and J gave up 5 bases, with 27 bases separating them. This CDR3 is CASATLTGLVHWYGYTF. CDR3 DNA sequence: TGTGCCAGCGCGACCCTGACAGGCCTTGTGCATTGGTATGGCTACACCTTC.

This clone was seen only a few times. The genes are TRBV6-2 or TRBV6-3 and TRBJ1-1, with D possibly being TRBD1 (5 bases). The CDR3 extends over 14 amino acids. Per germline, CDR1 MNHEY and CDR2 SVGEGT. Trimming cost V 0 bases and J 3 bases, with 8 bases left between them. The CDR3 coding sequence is TGTGCCAGCAGTTACTCGGGACGGCACACTGAAGCTTTCTTT. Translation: CASSYSGRHTEAFF.

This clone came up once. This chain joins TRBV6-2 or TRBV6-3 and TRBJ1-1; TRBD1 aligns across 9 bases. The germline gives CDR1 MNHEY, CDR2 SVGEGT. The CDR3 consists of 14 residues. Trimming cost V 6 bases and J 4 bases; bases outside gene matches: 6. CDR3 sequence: CASSRDRGGTEAFF. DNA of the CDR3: TGTGCCAGCAGCCGCGACAGGGGGGGCACTGAAGCTTTCTTT.

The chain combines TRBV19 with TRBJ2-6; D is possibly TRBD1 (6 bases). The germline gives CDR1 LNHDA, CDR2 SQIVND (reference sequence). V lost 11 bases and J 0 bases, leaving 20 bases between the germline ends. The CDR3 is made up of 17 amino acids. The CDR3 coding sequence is TGTGCCGCCGGGACACTCCAAATTAGCTCTGGGGCCAACGTCCTGACTTTC. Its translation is CAAGTLQISSGANVLTF.

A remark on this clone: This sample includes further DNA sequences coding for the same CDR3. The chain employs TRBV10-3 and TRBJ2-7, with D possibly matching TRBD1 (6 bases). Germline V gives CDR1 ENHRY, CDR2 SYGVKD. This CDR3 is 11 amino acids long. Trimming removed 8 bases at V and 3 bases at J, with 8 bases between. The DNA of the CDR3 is TGTGCCATCTCGGACAGCTACGAGCAGTACTTC. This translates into CAISDSYEQYF.